A single T cell receptor beta chain is shown here with its context. This specimen comes from a study of control samples from healthy donors and cancer patients. Germline V gene data show CDR1 as KGHDR and CDR2 as SFDVKD. V lost 6 bases and J lost 8; bases outside the gene matches: 7. This CDR3 is built from 15 residues. Only in-frame clones appear in the TCRdb table, and some are missing; sequencing was by immunoSEQ multiplex PCR. The data contain about 160,000 clones, over 85% of them singletons. The V and J genes are TRBV24-1 and TRBJ2-1; TRBD2 matches 12 bases. What was sequenced was blood. The TCR comes from a woman in her forties in good health. The CDR3 reads CATSRSSGGADEQFF. CDR3 bases: TGTGCCACCAGTCGTTCTAGCGGGGGGGCAGATGAGCAGTTCTTC.